This T cell receptor beta chain was recovered during a study of vaccination and CD4 T cells after COVID-19. With the Oncomine TCR Beta short-read assay, DNA from cultured CD4+ T cells was sequenced. Scientists extracted genomic DNA from CD4+ T cells grown in culture. TCRdb reanalysed the PCR reads using MiXCR and keeps one entry per CDR3 protein. Of around 11,000 distinct CDR3 sequences listed, less than 35% are singletons. Treatment reported: approximately 9-day PBMC culture with coronavirus spike peptide pools or control peptides (ViraFEST assay). Antigen-specific T cell expansion with peptide pools preceded TCR sequencing in the ViraFEST approach. It was after roughly ten days of culture that CD4+ T cells were isolated by negative selection. Study-level findings and limits: Looking at convalescent patients, a median approximately 86% of reactive clones were present only post-vaccination.

The CDR3 extends over 14 amino acids. Germline CDR1 is SGHRS and CDR2 is YFSETQ. V was pared by 2 bases and J by 4 bases, with 6 bases of the junction left unmatched. Details on this clonotype: Antigen unknown.

The TCR originated in a human donor with COVID-19. This rearrangement joins TRBV5-1 to TRBJ2-7, with TRBD1 matching 7 bases. Sequencing was performed on cultured CD4+ T cells from blood. The CDR3 region has the DNA TGCGCCAGCAGCTTCGGTTCACAGGGGTACGAGCAGTACTTC. This encodes CASSFGSQGYEQYF.